Described below is a single TCR beta chain sequence and its context. Its antigen is undetermined. The sample originates from a study of cytomegalovirus exposure and HLA in healthy donors. Study context: Membership in the Caucasian-associated ancestry cluster was found for 75% to 85% of approximately 380 genotyped donors.

The germline V gene has CDR1 SGHAT and CDR2 FQNNGV. Deletions cut 0 bases from V and 4 bases from J, with 13 bases between. The CDR3 covers 16 residues. Regarding the study as a whole: TCR beta chain V- and J-gene trimming was linked, in a later analysis, to a missense variant in DCLRE1C. Highly shared variants forming one cluster were likely a sequencing artifact.

PCR involved 60 Vbeta and 13 Jbeta primers. Assay used: immunoSEQ multiplex PCR; TCRdb lists only in-frame clones, some missing. Its clone listing holds under 200,000 clones. This sequence was found in a woman aged 18-29 years in good health and CMV-seropositive. The gene calls are TRBV11-2 and TRBJ1-3, with D maybe TRBD1 (5 bases). Material: PBMCs. The chain's CDR3 is CASSLDSGVKGNTIYF. CDR3 nucleotides: TGTGCCAGCAGCTTAGATTCGGGGGTTAAAGGAAACACCATATATTTT. Using reference TRBV11-2 and TRBJ1-3 for the parts outside the CDR3, the full variable domain is EAGVAQSPRYKIIEKRQSVAFWCNPISGHATLYWYQQILGQGPKLLIQFQNNGVVDDSQLPKDRFSAERLKGVDSTLKIQPAKLEDSAVYLCASSLDSGVKGNTIYFGEGSWLTVV.